The clone carrying this T cell receptor beta chain was detected a few times. The data are from a study of blood T cells in healthy people across ages. V trimming: 7 bases; J trimming: 5 bases; junction bases outside the gene matches: 10. Germline assignment: CDR1 MNHEY and CDR2 SVGEGT. CDR3 length: 15 amino acids. Then a second PCR, running roughly 7 to 11 cycles, was carried out with a sample-barcoded 5' primer and a J-beta primer mix. From the 5' RACE reads, TCRdb called clonotypes with MiXCR, one entry per CDR3 protein. The table lists approximately 790,000 distinct CDR3 sequences, about 59% of them singletons, with about a quarter in the top ten.

The origin of this receptor is a man aged 30-40 years in good health. The chain has TRBV6-2 or TRBV6-3 and TRBJ2-1; 8 nucleotides match TRBD2. What was sequenced was blood. The CDR3 protein is CASTPGAGAHNEQFF. In DNA form, the CDR3 reads TGTGCCAGCACTCCAGGAGCGGGGGCCCACAATGAGCAGTTCTTC.